The next 5 T cell receptor beta chains were all read from a single sample in a study of blood T cell repertoires in COVID-19. Assay: immunoSEQ multiplex PCR; the TCRdb copy retains only in-frame clones and omits some. The sample contains roughly 70,000 clones, about 80% of which appear only once. The sample was peripheral blood. All receptors derive from a man in his 70s who had recovered from COVID-19.

This rearrangement joins TRBV15 to TRBJ1-5; D is unclear. There are 14 residues in the CDR3. The V gene's germline CDR1 is LNHNV and CDR2 YYDKDF (reference sequence). V shed 1 base and J shed 2 bases, with 6 bases lying between them. Here the CDR3 DNA reads TGTGCCACCAGCAGAGGAGAGGGCAATCAGCCCCAGCATTTT. Amino acid sequence: CATSRGEGNQPQHF. Filled out from reference TRBV15 and TRBJ1-5, the complete variable domain reads DAMVIQNPRYQVTQFGKPVTLSCSQTLNHNVMYWYQQKSSQAPKLLFHYYDKDFNNEADTPDNFQSRRPNTSFCFLDIRSPGLGDTAMYLCATSRGEGNQPQHFGDGTRLSIL.

The V gene is TRBV19, the J gene TRBJ2-2; D is perhaps TRBD2 (5 bases). The CDR3 contains 15 residues. Per germline, CDR1 LNHDA and CDR2 SQIVND (reference sequence). V lost 5 bases, J lost 4 bases, and 14 bases lay in between. CDR3 bases: TGTGCCAGTAGTGGAGGAGGAAAAAGCACCGGGGAGCTGTTTTTT. It yields the protein CASSGGGKSTGELFF.

The chain uses TRBV11-2 and TRBJ1-6; a weak D match, TRBD1 (6 bases). Germline V gives CDR1 SGHAT, CDR2 FQNNGV. The CDR3 covers 15 residues. The V end was cut by 1 base, the J end by 8 bases, with 12 bases between. CDR3 in amino acids: CASSLVGTRDSPLHF. CDR3 in DNA: TGTGCCAGCAGCTTAGTCGGGACAAGGGATTCACCCCTCCACTTT.

The gene calls are TRBV28 and TRBJ1-5, with 7 bases fitting TRBD1. The CDR3 sequence is 13 residues long. The V gene's germline CDR1 is MDHEN and CDR2 SYDVKM. Trimming cost V 7 bases and J 3 bases; bases outside gene matches: 3. CDR3 DNA: TGTGCCAGCAAACAGGGGATCAATCAGCCCCAGCATTTT. Protein: CASKQGINQPQHF.

The chain couples TRBV21-1 to TRBJ2-2; the table's D call, TRBD2, was not checked against the DNA. TRBV21-1 is described as a pseudogene. CDR3 length: 15 amino acids. The CDR3 spells CASSIRELNTGELFF. The CDR3 DNA sequence: TGTGCCAGCAGCATCCGGGAGTTGAACACCGGGGAGCTGTTTTTT.